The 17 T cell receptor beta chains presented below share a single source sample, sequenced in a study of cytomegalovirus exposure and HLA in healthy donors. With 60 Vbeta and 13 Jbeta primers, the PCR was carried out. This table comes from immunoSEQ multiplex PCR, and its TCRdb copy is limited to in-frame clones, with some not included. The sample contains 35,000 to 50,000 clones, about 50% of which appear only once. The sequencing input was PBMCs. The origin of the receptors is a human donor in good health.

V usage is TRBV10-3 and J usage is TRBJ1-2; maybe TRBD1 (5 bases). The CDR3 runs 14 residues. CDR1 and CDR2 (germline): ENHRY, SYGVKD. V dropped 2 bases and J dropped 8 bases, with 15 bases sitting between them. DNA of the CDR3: TGTGCCATCAGTGAGCCCACGGCCGGGGGAGGCTACACCTTC. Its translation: CAISEPTAGGGYTF.

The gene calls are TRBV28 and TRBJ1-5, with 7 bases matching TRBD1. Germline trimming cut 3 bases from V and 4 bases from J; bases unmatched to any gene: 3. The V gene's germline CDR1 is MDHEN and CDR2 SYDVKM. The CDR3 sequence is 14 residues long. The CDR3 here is CASSLIRGNQPQHF. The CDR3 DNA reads TGTGCCAGCAGTTTGATCAGGGGGAATCAGCCCCAGCATTTT.

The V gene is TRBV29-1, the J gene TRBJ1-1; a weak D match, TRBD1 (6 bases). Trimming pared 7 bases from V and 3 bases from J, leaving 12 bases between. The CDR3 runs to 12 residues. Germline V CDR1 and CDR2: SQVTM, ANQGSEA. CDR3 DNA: TGCAGCGGCGGGGGCTTAGACACTGAAGCTTTCTTT. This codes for CSGGGLDTEAFF.

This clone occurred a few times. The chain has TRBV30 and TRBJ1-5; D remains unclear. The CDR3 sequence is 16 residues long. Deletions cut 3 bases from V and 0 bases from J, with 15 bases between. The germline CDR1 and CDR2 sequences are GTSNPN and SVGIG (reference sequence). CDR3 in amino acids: CAWRPGGPYSNQPQHF. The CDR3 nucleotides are TGTGCCTGGAGGCCGGGAGGGCCCTATAGCAATCAGCCCCAGCATTTT.

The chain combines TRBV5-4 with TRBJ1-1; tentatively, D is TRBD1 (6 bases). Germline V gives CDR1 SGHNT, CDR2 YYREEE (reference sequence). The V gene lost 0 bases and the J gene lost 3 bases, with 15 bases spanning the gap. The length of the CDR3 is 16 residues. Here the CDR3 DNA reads TGTGCCAGCAGCTTGGCCAGGGGAAAAGGCTACACTGAAGCTTTCTTT. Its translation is CASSLARGKGYTEAFF.

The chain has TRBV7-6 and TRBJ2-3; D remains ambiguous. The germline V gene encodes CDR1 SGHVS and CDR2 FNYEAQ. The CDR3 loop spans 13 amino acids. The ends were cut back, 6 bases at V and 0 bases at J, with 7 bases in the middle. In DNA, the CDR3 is TGTGCCAGCAGGTCCTCTAGCACAGATACGCAGTATTTT. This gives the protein CASRSSSTDTQYF.

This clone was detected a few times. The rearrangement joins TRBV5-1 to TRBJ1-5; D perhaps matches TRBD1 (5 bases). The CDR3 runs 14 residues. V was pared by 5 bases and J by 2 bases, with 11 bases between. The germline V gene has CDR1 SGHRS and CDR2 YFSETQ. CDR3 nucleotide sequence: TGCGCCAGCAGTTTCCAGGGTGGCAATCAGCCCCAGCATTTT. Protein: CASSFQGGNQPQHF.

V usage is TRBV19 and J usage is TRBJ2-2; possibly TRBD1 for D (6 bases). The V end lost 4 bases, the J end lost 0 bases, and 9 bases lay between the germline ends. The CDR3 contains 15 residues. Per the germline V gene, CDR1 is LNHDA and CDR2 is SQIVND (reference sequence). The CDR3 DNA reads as TGTGCCAGTAGTAAGGGACATTCGAACACCGGGGAGCTGTTTTTT. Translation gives CASSKGHSNTGELFF.

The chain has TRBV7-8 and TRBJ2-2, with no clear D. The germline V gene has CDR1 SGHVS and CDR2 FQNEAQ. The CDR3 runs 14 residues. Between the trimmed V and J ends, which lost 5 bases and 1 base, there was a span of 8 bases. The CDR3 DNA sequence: TGTGCCAGCAGCCCACCCGGGAACACCGGGGAGCTGTTTTTT. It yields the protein CASSPPGNTGELFF.

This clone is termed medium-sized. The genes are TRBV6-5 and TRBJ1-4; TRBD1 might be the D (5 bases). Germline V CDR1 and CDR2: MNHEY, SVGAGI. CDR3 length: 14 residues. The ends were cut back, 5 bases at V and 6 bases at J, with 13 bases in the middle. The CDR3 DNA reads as TGTGCCAGCAGTGACCAGGGTTGGGATGAAAAACTGTTTTTT. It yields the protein CASSDQGWDEKLFF.

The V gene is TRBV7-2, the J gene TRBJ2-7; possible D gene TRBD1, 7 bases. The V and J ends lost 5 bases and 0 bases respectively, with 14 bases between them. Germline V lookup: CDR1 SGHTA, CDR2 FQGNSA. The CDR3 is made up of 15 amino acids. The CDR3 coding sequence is TGTGCCAGCAGCCCCCAGGAGGGGGCCTCCTACGAGCAGTACTTC. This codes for CASSPQEGASYEQYF.

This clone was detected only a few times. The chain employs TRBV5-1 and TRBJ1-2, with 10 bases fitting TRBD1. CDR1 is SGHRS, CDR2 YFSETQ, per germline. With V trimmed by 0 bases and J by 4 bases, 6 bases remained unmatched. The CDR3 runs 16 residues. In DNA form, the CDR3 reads TGCGCCAGCAGCTTGGGGGGACAGGGGATTAGCTATGGCTACACCTTC. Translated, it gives CASSLGGQGISYGYTF.

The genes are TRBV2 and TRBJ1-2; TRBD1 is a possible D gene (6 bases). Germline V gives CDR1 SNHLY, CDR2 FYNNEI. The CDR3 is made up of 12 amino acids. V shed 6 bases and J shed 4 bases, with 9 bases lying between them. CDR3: CASRAGAYGYTF. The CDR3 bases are TGTGCCAGCAGGGCAGGGGCCTATGGCTACACCTTC. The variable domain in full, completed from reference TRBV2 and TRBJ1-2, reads EPEVTQTPSHQVTQMGQEVILRCVPISNHLYFYWYRQILGQKVEFLVSFYNNEISEKSEIFDDQFSVERPDGSNFTLKIRSTKLEDSAMYFCASRAGAYGYTFGSGTRLTVV.

The CDR3: CASSRTSGGDYEQYF. The CDR3 DNA reads as TGCGCCAGCAGCCGCACTAGCGGGGGGGACTACGAGCAGTACTTC. The rearrangement joins TRBV5-1 to TRBJ2-7; 13 bases are shared with TRBD2. Trimming removed 4 bases from V and 3 bases from J; junction bases left unmatched: 4. The germline V gene has CDR1 SGHRS and CDR2 YFSETQ. This CDR3 has 15 amino acids.

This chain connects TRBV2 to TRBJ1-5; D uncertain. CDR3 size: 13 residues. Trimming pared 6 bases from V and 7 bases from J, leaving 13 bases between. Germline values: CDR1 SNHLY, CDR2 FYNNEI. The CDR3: CASRRLVEQPQHF. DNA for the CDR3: TGTGCCAGCAGGAGACTGGTGGAGCAGCCCCAGCATTTT.

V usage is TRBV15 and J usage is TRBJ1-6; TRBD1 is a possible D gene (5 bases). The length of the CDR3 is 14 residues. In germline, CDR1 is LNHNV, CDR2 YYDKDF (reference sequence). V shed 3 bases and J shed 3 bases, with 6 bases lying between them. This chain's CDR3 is CATSSQGYNSPLHF. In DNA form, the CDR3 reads TGTGCCACCAGCAGTCAGGGCTATAATTCACCCCTCCACTTT.

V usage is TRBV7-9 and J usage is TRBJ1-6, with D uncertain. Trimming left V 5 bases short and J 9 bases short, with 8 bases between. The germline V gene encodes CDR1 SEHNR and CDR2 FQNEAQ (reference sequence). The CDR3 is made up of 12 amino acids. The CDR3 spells CASSATSSPLHF. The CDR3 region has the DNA TGTGCCAGCAGCGCCACAAGTTCACCCCTCCACTTT.